The subject of this entry is one T cell receptor (beta chain). Its specificity is unknown. Other DNA sequences within the sample encode an identical CDR3. Assay used: immunoSEQ multiplex PCR; TCRdb lists only in-frame clones, some missing. The table shows about 380,000 clones, with around 96% occurring only once. CDR1 and CDR2 from the germline V gene are KGHSH and LQKENI. The V gene lost 2 bases and the J gene lost 7 bases, with 9 bases spanning the gap. The CDR3 runs to 13 residues. This entry comes from a study of shared clonotypes between healthy human individuals. Notes on the study in general: Limitation of the genetic and exposure-history diversity represented came from the few donors.

This clonotype originated in a man aged 25-45 years in good health. Sequenced sample: memory CD8+ T cells sorted from blood. This sample's subset: CD45RO+ cells pooled with CCR7-negative TemRA cells. The chain links TRBV18 to TRBJ1-5, with D possibly being TRBD1 (6 bases). The CDR3 sequence: CASSPGGGQPQHF. The DNA of the CDR3 is TGTGCCAGCTCACCAGGAGGGGGACAGCCCCAGCATTTT.